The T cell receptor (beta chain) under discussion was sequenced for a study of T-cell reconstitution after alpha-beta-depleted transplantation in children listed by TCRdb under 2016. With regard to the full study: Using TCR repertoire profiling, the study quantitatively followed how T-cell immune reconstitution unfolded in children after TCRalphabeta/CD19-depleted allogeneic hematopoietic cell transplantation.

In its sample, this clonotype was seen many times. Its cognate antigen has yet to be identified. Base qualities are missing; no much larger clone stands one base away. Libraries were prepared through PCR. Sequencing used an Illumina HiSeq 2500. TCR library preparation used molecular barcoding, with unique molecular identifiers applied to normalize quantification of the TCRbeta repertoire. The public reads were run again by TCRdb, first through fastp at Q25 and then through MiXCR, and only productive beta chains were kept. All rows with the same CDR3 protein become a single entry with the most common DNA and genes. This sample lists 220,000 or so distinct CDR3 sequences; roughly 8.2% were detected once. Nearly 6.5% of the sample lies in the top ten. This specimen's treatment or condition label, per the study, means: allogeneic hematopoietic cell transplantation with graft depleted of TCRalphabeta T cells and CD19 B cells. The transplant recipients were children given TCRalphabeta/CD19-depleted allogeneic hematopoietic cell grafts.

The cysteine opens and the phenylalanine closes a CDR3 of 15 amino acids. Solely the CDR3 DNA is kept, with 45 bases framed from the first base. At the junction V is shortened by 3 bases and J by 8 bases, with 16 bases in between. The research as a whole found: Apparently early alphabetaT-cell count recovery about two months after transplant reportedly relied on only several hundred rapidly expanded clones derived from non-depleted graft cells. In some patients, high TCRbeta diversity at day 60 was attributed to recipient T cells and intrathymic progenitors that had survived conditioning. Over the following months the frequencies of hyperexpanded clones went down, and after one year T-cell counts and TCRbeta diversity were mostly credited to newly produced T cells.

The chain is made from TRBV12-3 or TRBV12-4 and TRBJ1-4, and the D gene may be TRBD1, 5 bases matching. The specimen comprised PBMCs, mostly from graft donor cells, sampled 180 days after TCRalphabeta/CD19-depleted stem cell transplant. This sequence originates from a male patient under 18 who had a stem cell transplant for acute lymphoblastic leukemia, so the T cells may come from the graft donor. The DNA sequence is TGTGCCAGCAGTTTTTCGGGCCCACGGGGGGAAAAACTGTTTTTT. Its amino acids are CASSFSGPRGEKLFF.